Following are 32 T cell receptor beta chains from one sample sequenced in a study of T cell changes during pregnancy in multiple sclerosis. Sequencing was performed with immunoSEQ multiplex PCR; in TCRdb, only in-frame clones are kept and a portion is missing. The sample holds tens of thousands of clones, under 95% seen once. Source: CD4+ T cells from peripheral blood mononuclear cells, taken before pregnancy. Receptor source: a female donor with multiple sclerosis, enrolled in a pregnancy study.

The V gene is TRBV7-3, the J gene TRBJ2-2, with 11 nucleotides matching TRBD1. The CDR3 totals 17 residues. Losses at the gene ends were 4 bases for V and 2 bases for J; bases not matched to a gene: 6. Germline V gene sequence: CDR1 SGHTA, CDR2 FQGTGA. Here the CDR3 reads CASSSHGTGGNTGELFF. CDR3 DNA sequence: TGTGCCAGCAGCTCGCACGGGACAGGGGGAAACACCGGGGAGCTGTTTTTT.

This clone was recorded a few times. The V call is TRBV6-5, the J call TRBJ2-2, with TRBD1 identical over 9 bases. With V trimmed by 4 bases and J by 2 bases, 5 bases remained unmatched. Germline V lookup: CDR1 MNHEY, CDR2 SVGAGI. The CDR3 is 16 residues long. The CDR3 here is CASSSGQGFNTGELFF. The CDR3 coding sequence is TGTGCCAGCAGTTCGGGACAGGGTTTCAACACCGGGGAGCTGTTTTTT.

The V gene is TRBV27, the J gene TRBJ1-1; TRBD1 agrees at 9 bases. CDR1 MNHEY and CDR2 SMNVEV come from the germline V gene (reference sequence). V shed 6 bases, J shed 3 bases, and the junction held 5 bases outside the gene matches. The CDR3 contains 14 residues. CDR3 loop: CASRPRQGDTEAFF. CDR3 bases: TGTGCCAGCAGACCACGACAGGGGGACACTGAAGCTTTCTTT.

The chain joins TRBV28 to TRBJ1-5; a weak D match, TRBD1 (5 bases). The ends were cut back, 7 bases at V and 4 bases at J, with 20 bases in the middle. The CDR3 loop spans 16 amino acids. Germline V gene data show CDR1 as MDHEN and CDR2 as SYDVKM. CDR3 in amino acids: CASKTRDSLRNQPQHF. The CDR3 coding sequence is TGTGCCAGCAAAACCCGGGACTCCCTCCGTAATCAGCCCCAGCATTTT.

The chain has TRBV19 and TRBJ1-2; 10 bases line up with TRBD1. V shed 5 bases, J shed 6 bases, and the junction held 9 bases outside the gene matches. This CDR3 has 15 amino acids. Germline values: CDR1 LNHDA, CDR2 SQIVND (reference sequence). CDR3 loop: CASSFLGQGGDGYTF. CDR3 in DNA: TGTGCCAGTAGTTTCTTAGGACAGGGGGGAGATGGCTACACCTTC. The full variable domain, rest sourced from reference TRBV19 and TRBJ1-2, is DGGITQSPKYLFRKEGQNVTLSCEQNLNHDAMYWYRQDPGQGLRLIYYSQIVNDFQKGDIAEGYSVSREKKESFPLTVTSAQKNPTAFYLCASSFLGQGGDGYTFGSGTRLTVV.

This chain joins TRBV6-6 and TRBJ1-6; 7 bases are a match to TRBD1. Per the germline V gene, CDR1 is MNHNY and CDR2 is SVGAGI (reference sequence). This CDR3 comprises 15 residues. After removal of 3 bases from V and 6 bases from J, the junction contained 5 bases not matched to a gene. This chain's CDR3 is CASSYSGTVNSPLHF. For the CDR3, the DNA is TGTGCCAGCAGTTATTCCGGGACAGTTAATTCACCCCTCCACTTT.

The chain has TRBV19 and TRBJ2-3, with TRBD1 matching 12 bases. V dropped 6 bases and J dropped 3; count of bases not matched to a gene: 4. CDR1 LNHDA and CDR2 SQIVND come from the germline V gene (reference sequence). The CDR3 length is 15 residues. The CDR3: CASRPGQGATDTQYF. CDR3 DNA sequence: TGTGCCAGTAGGCCGGGACAGGGGGCTACAGATACGCAGTATTTT.

This clone was detected only once. The gene calls are TRBV6-5 and TRBJ2-7, with 7 bases that match TRBD1. CDR3 length: 14 residues. V lost 7 bases and J lost 4; bases outside the gene matches: 10. Germline values: CDR1 MNHEY, CDR2 SVGAGI. Written as DNA, the CDR3 is TGTGCCAGCACCGACGACAGGGAATTTTACGAGCAGTACTTC. Translating it yields CASTDDREFYEQYF.

This sequence joins TRBV6-6 and TRBJ1-2, with D unresolved. Trimming cost V 6 bases and J 8 bases, with 16 bases left between them. This CDR3 contains 13 residues. CDR1 and CDR2 from the germline V gene are MNHNY and SVGAGI (reference sequence). The chain's CDR3 is CASSSWRAEGYTF. CDR3 DNA sequence: TGTGCCAGCAGCTCCTGGAGGGCGGAGGGCTACACCTTC.

This clone was seen only a few times. The chain has TRBV7-9 and TRBJ1-6; a possible D gene is TRBD1 (5 bases). Germline-derived CDR1 and CDR2 are SEHNR and FQNEAQ (reference sequence). The CDR3 is 12 residues long. Between the trimmed V and J ends, which lost 6 bases and 8 bases, there was a span of 8 bases. The CDR3 loop is CASSQQDSPLHF. The CDR3 DNA reads as TGTGCCAGCAGTCAACAGGATTCACCCCTCCACTTT.

This chain uses TRBV5-8 with TRBJ2-6, with 8 nucleotides matching TRBD1. Germline V gene lookup returns CDR1 SGHTS and CDR2 YDEGEE. Germline trimming cut 2 bases from V and 4 bases from J; bases unmatched to any gene: 11. This CDR3 is 18 amino acids long. CDR3 DNA sequence: TGTGCCAGCAGCTTTCGGGACAGGCTCATGGCGGGGGCCAACGTCCTGACTTTC. Amino acid sequence: CASSFRDRLMAGANVLTF.

This chain connects TRBV4-1 to TRBJ2-7, with TRBD2 matching over 11 bases. CDR1 MGHRA and CDR2 YSYEKL come from the germline V gene. There are 17 residues in the CDR3. Germline trimming cut 1 base from V and 4 bases from J; bases unmatched to any gene: 9. This chain's CDR3 is CASSQADRLAGSYEQYF. The DNA of the CDR3 is TGCGCCAGCAGCCAAGCCGATCGACTAGCGGGATCTTACGAGCAGTACTTC.

V usage is TRBV5-4 and J usage is TRBJ2-3; 11 positions match TRBD2. This CDR3 spans 18 amino acids. After removal of 0 bases from V and 2 bases from J, the junction contained 8 bases not matched to a gene. Germline V gene lookup returns CDR1 SGHNT and CDR2 YYREEE (reference sequence). The DNA of the CDR3 is TGTGCCAGCAGCTTGGGGTTAGCGGGAGGGAAACCCACAGATACGCAGTATTTT. As protein: CASSLGLAGGKPTDTQYF.

The V gene is TRBV5-4, the J gene TRBJ2-7; 7 bases match TRBD1. Germline values: CDR1 SGHNT, CDR2 YYREEE (reference sequence). The V segment lost 2 bases and the J segment 3 bases; nucleotides outside the gene matches: 2. The CDR3 covers 13 residues. The chain's CDR3 is CASSFRDSYEQYF. DNA for the CDR3: TGTGCCAGCAGCTTCCGGGACAGCTACGAGCAGTACTTC.

The rearrangement links TRBV6-1 to TRBJ1-2; 10 nucleotides line up with TRBD1. V gave up 2 bases and J gave up 4 bases; unmatched junction bases: 7. The CDR3 length is 16 residues. Germline assignment: CDR1 MNHNS and CDR2 SASEGT. CDR3 amino acids: CASSEQGTGAIYGYTF. CDR3 in DNA: TGTGCCAGCAGTGAACAAGGGACAGGGGCCATCTATGGCTACACCTTC.

The V gene is TRBV29-1, the J gene TRBJ2-7, with D possibly being TRBD1 (6 bases). The CDR3 length is 13 residues. Germline lookup yields CDR1 SQVTM and CDR2 ANQGSEA. V was pared by 3 bases and J by 1 base, with 10 bases between. This chain's CDR3 is CSVEADSSYEQYF. CDR3 nucleotides: TGCAGCGTTGAGGCGGACAGTTCCTACGAGCAGTACTTC.

The chain joins TRBV30 to TRBJ1-2; no reliable D call. The CDR3 is made up of 12 amino acids. Germline assignment: CDR1 GTSNPN and CDR2 SVGIG (reference sequence). V shed 1 base and J shed 6 bases, with 9 bases lying between them. CDR3: CAWSGGFNGYTF. In DNA, the CDR3 is TGTGCCTGGAGTGGAGGCTTTAATGGCTACACCTTC.

V and J are TRBV7-3 and TRBJ2-2; D is unresolved. Trimming took 4 bases from V and 1 from J, leaving 4 bases between them. This CDR3 has 13 amino acids. CDR1 and CDR2 from the germline V gene are SGHTA and FQGTGA. The DNA for the CDR3 is TGTGCCAGCAGCTCCCGGAACACCGGGGAGCTGTTTTTT. Residues: CASSSRNTGELFF.

The chain carries TRBV7-2 and TRBJ2-5, with TRBD2 matching 13 bases. Germline loops: CDR1 SGHTA, CDR2 FQGNSA. With 5 bases clipped from V and 2 bases from J, the junction kept 2 bases outside the gene matches. This CDR3 region has 15 residues. This CDR3 reads CASSPGLAGQETQYF. CDR3 nucleotide sequence: TGTGCCAGCAGCCCGGGACTAGCGGGACAAGAGACCCAGTACTTC.

The chain couples TRBV5-5 to TRBJ2-1; a weak D match, TRBD2 (5 bases). Trimming cost V 1 base and J 6 bases, with 20 bases left between them. The V gene's germline CDR1 is SGHKS and CDR2 YYEKEE (reference sequence). The CDR3 has 17 residues. CDR3 bases: TGTGCCAGCAGCTTGCTTCTCAGGACTGCATTGACCAATGAGCAGTTCTTC. Its protein product is CASSLLLRTALTNEQFF.

The chain combines TRBV25-1 with TRBJ1-2; D remains ambiguous. The CDR3 spans 12 residues. Germline values: CDR1 MGHDK, CDR2 SYGVNS. Between the trimmed V and J ends, which lost 1 base and 9 bases, there was a span of 9 bases. Written as DNA, the CDR3 is TGTGCCAGCAGTGAATCCCCCCGTAGCTACACCTTC. It encodes CASSESPRSYTF.

The rearrangement joins TRBV28 to TRBJ2-7; TRBD1 is a possible D gene (5 bases). The V gene lost 3 bases and the J gene lost 1 base, with 7 bases spanning the gap. This CDR3 has 13 residues. CDR1 and CDR2 from the germline V gene are MDHEN and SYDVKM. The chain's CDR3 is CASSLTASYEQYF. The CDR3 nucleotides read TGTGCCAGCAGTTTGACAGCTTCCTACGAGCAGTACTTC.

The chain couples TRBV10-3 to TRBJ1-1; 8 positions agree with TRBD1. CDR1 is ENHRY and CDR2 is SYGVKD in the germline V gene. The CDR3 has 12 residues. Trimming took 10 bases from V and 5 from J; bases not matched to a gene: 6. CDR3 region: CATQTGGTEAFF. CDR3 DNA: TGTGCCACCCAAACAGGGGGAACTGAAGCTTTCTTT.

The CDR3 sequence: CASSPRGDTEAFF. The CDR3 bases are TGTGCCAGCTCACCACGGGGGGACACTGAAGCTTTCTTT. The V call is TRBV18, the J call TRBJ1-1, with D possibly matching TRBD1 (5 bases). The CDR3 is 13 residues long. The V end was cut by 1 base, the J end by 3 bases, with 6 bases between. Germline assignment: CDR1 KGHSH and CDR2 LQKENI.

The chain combines TRBV6-6 with TRBJ1-1, with 8 bases lining up with TRBD1. The germline V gene has CDR1 MNHNY and CDR2 SVGAGI (reference sequence). V dropped 6 bases and J dropped 8; count of bases not matched to a gene: 8. This CDR3 is 13 amino acids long. This CDR3 reads CASRMDRDGEAFF. CDR3 coding DNA: TGTGCCAGCAGGATGGACAGGGACGGGGAAGCTTTCTTT.

The genes are TRBV28 and TRBJ2-1; a weak D match, TRBD1 (6 bases). Germline V gene data show CDR1 as MDHEN and CDR2 as SYDVKM. V dropped 8 bases and J dropped 5 bases, with 16 bases sitting between them. The CDR3 runs 14 residues. This CDR3 is CASGLTTGNNEQFF. DNA of the CDR3: TGTGCCAGCGGGCTTACGACAGGTAACAATGAGCAGTTCTTC.

This clone appeared once. The chain carries TRBV6-5 and TRBJ2-7; TRBD1 might be the D (6 bases). Germline lookup yields CDR1 MNHEY and CDR2 SVGAGI. The CDR3 consists of 14 residues. V was clipped by 0 bases and J by 5 bases, with 11 bases between them. This CDR3 reads CASSYSSGVDEQYF. The CDR3 nucleotides are TGTGCCAGCAGTTACTCTTCAGGGGTGGACGAGCAGTACTTC.

The V call is TRBV28, the J call TRBJ1-6, with 7 bases fitting TRBD1. Germline V lookup: CDR1 MDHEN, CDR2 SYDVKM. J was trimmed by 9 bases and V by 6 bases; bases with no gene match: 11. The CDR3 loop spans 15 amino acids. CDR3 bases: TGTGCCAGCAGGCCCCCGGGACAGCAAGCTTCACCCCTCCACTTT. It specifies CASRPPGQQASPLHF.

This rearrangement joins TRBV5-1 to TRBJ2-5; 9 positions agree with TRBD2. CDR1 is SGHRS and CDR2 is YFSETQ in the germline V gene. This CDR3 region has 17 residues. Trimming at V came to 5 bases and at J to 1 base, leaving 12 bases not matched to a gene. CDR3 DNA sequence: TGCGCCAGCAGTAGAGTTCGCGGGAGGGAGTTCCAAGAGACCCAGTACTTC. This gives the protein CASSRVRGREFQETQYF.

V is TRBV19 and J is TRBJ1-2; the match to TRBD1 covers 12 bases. CDR1 is LNHDA, CDR2 SQIVND, per germline (reference sequence). The CDR3 sequence is 17 residues long. The V gene end was trimmed by 5 bases and the J gene end by 4 bases; junction bases not matched to a gene: 11. CDR3 nucleotides: TGTGCCAGTAGTCCGACCGGGACAGGGGGCGGAAGCTATGGCTACACCTTC. Amino acid sequence: CASSPTGTGGGSYGYTF.

This chain uses TRBV5-1 with TRBJ2-3; 9 bases map to TRBD2. This CDR3 contains 16 residues. The germline V gene encodes CDR1 SGHRS and CDR2 YFSETQ. Trimming at V came to 2 bases and at J to 5 bases, leaving 9 bases not matched to a gene. The CDR3 nucleotides are TGCGCCAGCAGCTTAGGTAGCGGGGGAAATATAGATACGCAGTATTTT. This encodes CASSLGSGGNIDTQYF.

V and J are TRBV19 and TRBJ2-1; 7 bases are shared with TRBD2. Germline assignment: CDR1 LNHDA and CDR2 SQIVND (reference sequence). J was trimmed by 2 bases and V by 4 bases; bases with no gene match: 2. The CDR3 length is 14 residues. The CDR3 here is CASSRGGAYNEQFF. CDR3 nucleotides: TGTGCCAGTAGTAGGGGGGGGGCCTACAATGAGCAGTTCTTC.